This is a list of T cell receptor beta chains from one sample in a study of T cell responses to AZD1222 COVID-19 vaccine. Libraries were prepared by immunoSEQ multiplex PCR; TCRdb keeps only in-frame clonotypes and omits some of them. The repertoire has roughly 120,000 clones, just under 95% of them found once; the top ten carry 6.6%. The sample consisted of peripheral blood, taken on day 0 of AZD1222 vaccination. These receptors were obtained from an adult in good health. Each CDR3 is given with its conserved first and last residue.

>TRBV7-9
CASSLRGQGYVNTEAFF
>TRBV7-8
CASGEGGYGYTF
>TRBV3-1/TRBV3-2
CASSQVDGIEQYF
>TRBV4-1
CASSRTGVYGYTF
>TRBV11-2
CASSPTGRPSGTDTQYF
>TRBV16
CASSQWDRAGNTIYF
>TRBV28
CASSSLGAGQFF
>TRBV5-5
CASSGGYANQPQHF
>TRBV7-9
CASLRDRDNSPLHF
>TRBV7-2
CASSLRAGGDYEQYF
>TRBV27
CASHGLAGTFTQYF
>TRBV6-1
CASSDPYRQVERDEQFF
>TRBV27
CASRTGQDNTEAFF
>TRBV6-5
CASGRGPPGTDTQYF
>TRBV21-1
CASTAVSTDTQYF
>TRBV24-1
CATSDSTGRLGANEQFF
>TRBV18
CASSPLKGQGAFNYGYTF
>TRBV19
CASSVGGTDTQYF
>TRBV30
CAFSSVSSYNEQFF
>TRBV7-2
CARSGPRENYGYTF
>TRBV7-9
CASRKLNQETQYF
>TRBV29-1
CSVSSSVGGMNTEAFF
>TRBV7-6
CASSLSFSSYNEQFF
>TRBV18
CASSPYKTGAYEQYF
>TRBV6-5
CASSPGGDTQYF
>TRBV19
CASSRPPGQGNQPQHF
>TRBV27
CASSLKRGQGEQTEAFF
>TRBV3-1/TRBV3-2
CASSQDRSKRTGELFF
>TRBV2
CATLKAGGEQFF
>TRBV18
CASSPGSRNTEAFF
>TRBV28
CASSSGLAGPGYNEQFF
>TRBV11-2
CASSSYFSGSDEQFF
>TRBV30
CAWSVLGLDEQYF
>TRBV6-1
CASSDKQGYGYTF
>TRBV7-2
CASSAFSGSYEQYF
>TRBV18
CASSPLGDNSNQPQHF
>TRBV13
CASRRQGTYEQYF
>TRBV30
CAWSIGEGITNEKLFF
>TRBV20-1
CSARNGYEQYF
>TRBV9
CASSPSQSGNTIYF
>TRBV19
CASSTWTGLDSPLHF
>TRBV24-1
CATSDRRAGTDTQYF
>TRBV10-1
CAREQGNTEAFF
>TRBV27
CASRQPGGRGYTF
>TRBV9
CASSGSRGEGAGNTEAFF
>TRBV29-1
CSVGVRSRRTDTQYF